Sequencing of this T cell receptor beta chain was carried out in a study of blood T cells in healthy people across ages. This clonotype was seen only once. At one boundary the junction diverges from the germline segment, which might be a read error. Sample-barcoded 5' priming and a J-beta primer mix drove a second PCR of roughly 6 to 12 cycles. One entry per CDR3 protein results from TCRdb running MiXCR on the 5' RACE reads. Here the sample spans 700,000 to 950,000 distinct CDR3 sequences, around 40% being singletons. Germline V gene sequence: CDR1 WNHNN, CDR2 SYGVQD (reference sequence). This CDR3 comprises 16 residues.

The receptor's source is a woman aged 60-75 years in good health. This rearrangement joins TRBV10-1 to TRBJ2-5; D gene unclear. The J call may not be correct, given that the DNA end is closer to TRBJ2-4. The sample consisted of blood. CDR3 sequence: CASSESQQIARNIQYF. The CDR3 DNA reads as TGCGCCAGCAGTGAGTCGCAACAAATAGCCAGAAACATTCAGTACTTC.